These 21 T cell receptor beta chains originate from one sample sequenced in a study of T cells in Graves' hyperthyroidism and ophthalmopathy. RNA transcripts yielded amplified TCR beta CDR3 regions. During a first-round RT-PCR of the TCR CDR3, the HTBI primer set was used. TCRdb reprocessed the multiplex PCR reads with MiXCR, giving one entry per CDR3 protein. The sample holds fewer than 450,000 distinct CDR3 sequences, less than 20% seen once. Sequencing was carried out using blood. These receptors came from a man aged 18 to 29 with Graves' ophthalmopathy.

This clonotype appeared many times. The chain employs TRBV20-1 and TRBJ1-4, with a tentative D call TRBD1 (5 bases). This CDR3 contains 14 residues. Trimming pared 0 bases from V and 4 bases from J, leaving 9 bases between. The germline CDR1 and CDR2 sequences are DFQATT and SNEGSKA (reference sequence). The CDR3 DNA reads as TGCAGTGCTAGAGACGAAGGGGTTAATGAAAAACTGTTTTTT. Translating it yields CSARDEGVNEKLFF.

This rearrangement joins TRBV4-1 to TRBJ1-5; D possibly corresponds to TRBD1 (5 bases). This CDR3 region has 17 residues. Germline CDR1 is MGHRA and CDR2 is YSYEKL. Between the trimmed V and J ends, which lost 4 bases and 5 bases, there was a span of 21 bases. The CDR3 here is CASSRTALGERHQPQHF. The CDR3 coding sequence is TGCGCCAGCAGCCGTACGGCGCTGGGGGAGCGGCATCAGCCCCAGCATTTT.

This clonotype was picked up many times. The J gene is TRBJ2-2, the V gene TRBV7-3, with 8 bases fitting TRBD2. CDR1 and CDR2 from the germline V gene are SGHTA and FQGTGA. The CDR3 spans 15 residues. Germline trimming cut 8 bases from V and 1 base from J; bases unmatched to any gene: 6. The CDR3 protein is CASQPGGLNTGELFF. CDR3 nucleotides: TGTGCCAGCCAGCCGGGGGGGCTGAACACCGGGGAGCTGTTTTTT. Full variable domain (outside the CDR3, taken from reference TRBV7-3 and TRBJ2-2): GAGVSQTPSNKVTEKGKYVELRCDPISGHTALYWYRQSLGQGPEFLIYFQGTGAADDSGLPNDRFFAVRPEGSVSTLKIQRTERGDSAVYLCASQPGGLNTGELFFGEGSRLTVL.

The chain carries TRBV15 and TRBJ2-4; tentative D call: TRBD2 (5 bases). CDR1 and CDR2 from the germline V gene are LNHNV and YYDKDF (reference sequence). Trimming cost V 0 bases and J 3 bases, with 12 bases left between them. The CDR3 contains 16 residues. For the CDR3, the DNA is TGTGCCACCAGCAGAGATTCCGGAGCGGACAAAAACATTCAGTACTTC. Translating gives CATSRDSGADKNIQYF.

This clonotype has only a few counts. The V and J genes are TRBV10-3 and TRBJ2-1, with D possibly matching TRBD2 (6 bases). Trimming stripped 3 bases from V and 7 bases from J, with 10 bases between. CDR1 is ENHRY, CDR2 SYGVKD, per germline. This CDR3 has 13 amino acids. Written as DNA, the CDR3 is TGTGCCATCAGTGACGTGGGGAGGAATGAGCAGTTCTTC. Translation gives CAISDVGRNEQFF.

This clonotype was observed a few times. The J gene is TRBJ2-2, the V gene TRBV7-3; D gene ambiguous. Germline values: CDR1 SGHTA, CDR2 FQGTGA. Trimming removed 5 bases from V and 8 bases from J, with 15 bases in between. This CDR3 comprises 14 residues. CDR3 sequence (DNA): TGTGCCAGCAGCCGGACCCTTGCTGGGGGGGAGCTGTTTTTT. Protein product: CASSRTLAGGELFF.

This sequence joins TRBV18 and TRBJ2-7, with TRBD2 matching over 10 bases. CDR1 and CDR2 (germline): KGHSH, LQKENI. V lost 3 bases and J lost 4; bases outside the gene matches: 9. The CDR3 covers 16 residues. Here the CDR3 DNA reads TGTGCCAGCTCACCTAATACAGCGGGGGGGCAGTACGAGCAGTACTTC. Translation: CASSPNTAGGQYEQYF.

The chain recombines TRBV10-3 with TRBJ2-7, with D perhaps TRBD2 (6 bases). This CDR3 has 14 amino acids. V lost 7 bases and J 7 bases, leaving 20 bases between the germline ends. CDR1 is ENHRY, CDR2 SYGVKD, per germline. In nucleotides, the CDR3 is TGTGCCATCATCGCGGGACCTAGCTACAATGAGCAGTACTTC. Translation gives CAIIAGPSYNEQYF.

The V call is TRBV11-2, the J call TRBJ1-1; possible D gene TRBD1, 6 bases. Per germline, CDR1 SGHAT and CDR2 FQNNGV. This CDR3 has 15 amino acids. Trimming pared 5 bases from V and 1 base from J, leaving 14 bases between. This CDR3 is CASSHQGTQNTEAFF. DNA for the CDR3: TGTGCCAGCAGCCACCAAGGGACACAGAACACTGAAGCTTTCTTT.

This clonotype was observed at least ten times. The rearrangement joins TRBV7-9 to TRBJ1-1, with D perhaps TRBD1 (5 bases). The V gene's germline CDR1 is SEHNR and CDR2 FQNEAQ (reference sequence). V was pared by 4 bases and J by 4 bases, with 10 bases between. CDR3 length: 13 residues. The CDR3 sequence is CASSSKGSTEAFF. The DNA of the CDR3 is TGTGCCAGCAGCTCAAAGGGGAGCACTGAAGCTTTCTTT.

This clonotype showed up many times. The gene calls are TRBV3-1 and TRBJ2-7; D not certain. From germline, CDR1 is LGHDT and CDR2 YNNKEL (reference sequence). This CDR3 is 17 amino acids long. V gave up 0 bases and J gave up 3 bases, with 18 bases separating them. The CDR3 region is CASSQDSNSPAGYEQYF. For the CDR3, the DNA is TGTGCCAGCAGCCAAGATAGTAACAGCCCGGCTGGCTACGAGCAGTACTTC.

Comment on this clonotype: This likely came from a read error, as a far larger clone is one base away. In DNA form, the CDR3 reads TGCGCCAGCAGCCTATCCAACTATGGCCACACCTTC. Encoded protein: CASSLSNYGHTF. V usage is TRBV5-1 and J usage is TRBJ1-2, with D unresolved. Looked up from germline, CDR1 is SGHRS and CDR2 is YFSETQ. The CDR3 totals 12 residues.

The rearrangement joins TRBV2 to TRBJ2-7; 7 nucleotides line up with TRBD1. CDR3 length: 14 amino acids. V trimming: 3 bases; J trimming: 9 bases; junction bases outside the gene matches: 11. Germline V CDR1 and CDR2: SNHLY, FYNNEI. This chain's CDR3 is CASSDGTERSVQYF. The CDR3 DNA follows: TGTGCCAGCAGTGACGGGACAGAGAGGTCCGTGCAGTACTTC.

This clonotype was recorded at least ten times. The V call is TRBV12-3 or TRBV12-4, the J call TRBJ1-4; D remains ambiguous. The CDR3 sequence is 13 residues long. V gave up 6 bases and J gave up 8 bases, with 13 bases separating them. CDR3 nucleotide sequence: TGTGCCAGCAGCGTCGGTCTGGGGGAAAAACTGTTTTTT. It codes for CASSVGLGEKLFF.

This clonotype was seen just once. The chain has TRBV4-1 and TRBJ2-7; 8 bases are a match to TRBD2. Germline CDR1 and CDR2: MGHRA and YSYEKL. J lost 6 bases, V lost 0 bases, and 13 bases had no gene match. The CDR3 has 17 amino acids. The CDR3 region is CASSQEFHTSGPSEQYF. For the CDR3, the DNA is TGCGCCAGCAGCCAAGAATTCCATACTAGCGGTCCGAGCGAGCAGTACTTC.

This clonotype was detected a few times. The chain joins TRBV6-2 or TRBV6-3 to TRBJ1-6; 8 nucleotides agree with TRBD1. CDR3 length: 15 residues. CDR1 MNHEY and CDR2 SVGEGT come from the germline V gene. The ends lost 6 bases at V and 3 bases at J; junction bases unmatched: 4. As DNA, the CDR3 is TGTGCCAGCAGCACGACAGGGGACTATAATTCACCCCTCCACTTT. As protein: CASSTTGDYNSPLHF.

This clonotype was recorded at least ten times. The chain combines TRBV7-6 with TRBJ2-1; D is unresolved. The CDR3 has 13 amino acids. Germline V gives CDR1 SGHVS, CDR2 FNYEAQ. The V end was cut by 1 base, the J end by 5 bases, with 6 bases between. CDR3 loop: CASSLGAHNEQFF. CDR3 nucleotide sequence: TGTGCCAGCAGCTTAGGAGCGCACAATGAGCAGTTCTTC.

The gene calls are TRBV27 and TRBJ2-6; the match to TRBD2 covers 10 bases. With V trimmed by 3 bases and J by 4 bases, 3 bases remained unmatched. The CDR3 spans 16 residues. CDR1 and CDR2 (germline): MNHEY, SMNVEV (reference sequence). The CDR3: CASSFSGGLGANVLTF. CDR3 in DNA: TGTGCCAGCAGTTTTAGCGGGGGGCTAGGGGCCAACGTCCTGACTTTC.

This clonotype was counted ten times or more. The gene calls are TRBV6-1 and TRBJ2-3, with 10 bases fitting TRBD2. Germline V gene sequence: CDR1 MNHNS, CDR2 SASEGT. J gave up 4 bases and V 3 bases, and 1 base lay outside the gene matches. The CDR3 totals 14 residues. In DNA, the CDR3 is TGTGCCAGCAGTGATACTAGCGGGGCAGATACGCAGTATTTT. Translation gives CASSDTSGADTQYF.

This clonotype was recorded at least ten times. V and J are TRBV11-1 and TRBJ1-1; maybe TRBD1 (6 bases). CDR1 and CDR2 (germline): SGHAT, FQDESV (reference sequence). The germline V and J ends were trimmed by 2 bases and 0 bases, with 16 bases remaining between them. This CDR3 is built from 17 residues. This CDR3 is CASSLKSSGVLNTEAFF. CDR3 sequence (DNA): TGTGCCAGCAGCTTAAAATCGTCAGGGGTTTTGAACACTGAAGCTTTCTTT. The full variable domain, rest sourced from reference TRBV11-1 and TRBJ1-1, is EAEVAQSPRYKITEKSQAVAFWCDPISGHATLYWYRQILGQGPELLVQFQDESVVDDSQLPKDRFSAERLKGVDSTLKIQPAELGDSAMYLCASSLKSSGVLNTEAFFGQGTRLTVV.

The table lists this clonotype with many counts. The chain is built from TRBV13 and TRBJ2-5, with D perhaps matching TRBD2 (5 bases). Germline lookup yields CDR1 PRHDT and CDR2 FYEKMQ (reference sequence). With 5 bases removed from V and 5 bases from J, the gap between germline ends came to 18 bases. The CDR3 sequence is 15 residues long. The CDR3 nucleotides read TGTGCCAGCAGCCCCAGAGGGCACCCGGCGGAGACCCAGTACTTC. Translated: CASSPRGHPAETQYF.